Listed below are T cell receptor beta chains from one sample, sequenced in a study of T cells in Graves' hyperthyroidism and ophthalmopathy. From the multiplex PCR reads, TCRdb called clonotypes with MiXCR, one entry per CDR3 protein. This table has roughly 290,000 distinct CDR3 sequences, around 13% appearing once. Sequenced: blood. The receptors shown here come from a woman in her thirties or forties with Graves' hyperthyroidism. The CDR3 runs from the conserved cysteine through the conserved F or W. Fields, in order: D gene, V gene, J gene, clone size, CDR3 protein, CDR3 DNA. A D gene is named only where the DNA matches it firmly. Expanded clones get a size class; other rows say once, few or many, or leave the size out.

-	TRBV20-1	TRBJ2-7	many	CSARTGLFTYEQYF	TGCAGTGCTAGAACGGGCCTTTTTACCTACGAGCAGTACTTC
-	TRBV10-3	TRBJ2-3	many	CAISESSGRDTQYF	TGTGCCATCAGTGAGTCATCAGGCCGGGATACGCAGTATTTT
TRBD2	TRBV6-9	TRBJ2-7	few	CASSLAGSNYEQYF	TGTGCCAGCAGTTTAGCGGGAAGCAACTACGAGCAGTACTTC
-	TRBV24-1	TRBJ2-5	few	CATSRALSEETQYF	TGTGCCACCAGTCGAGCCCTGAGTGAGGAGACCCAGTACTTC
TRBD2	TRBV27	TRBJ2-7	-	CASSARAGGKAYEQYF	TGTGCCAGCAGCGCAAGAGCGGGAGGGAAAGCCTACGAGCAGTACTTC
TRBD1	TRBV12-3/TRBV12-4	TRBJ2-1	many	CASRFRQGAYNEQFF	TGTGCCAGCAGGTTCCGACAGGGGGCTTACAATGAGCAGTTCTTC
TRBD1	TRBV29-1	TRBJ2-1	few	CSVDSPGTGGDEQFF	TGCAGCGTTGATTCCCCCGGGACAGGGGGCGATGAGCAGTTCTTC
-	TRBV20-1	TRBJ1-3	many	CSASPGWAGNTIYF	TGCAGTGCTAGTCCAGGTTGGGCTGGAAACACCATATATTTT
-	TRBV15	TRBJ1-5	many	CATSRDPVNQPQHF	TGTGCCACCAGCAGAGATCCGGTCAATCAGCCCCAGCATTTT
-	TRBV6-1	TRBJ1-5	many	CASSEMAGSQPQHF	TGTGCCAGCAGTGAAATGGCAGGGTCTCAGCCCCAGCATTTT
-	TRBV20-1	TRBJ2-7	many	CSARAPPYDGSRDEQYF	TGCAGTGCTAGAGCTCCCCCCTATGACGGGAGTAGGGACGAGCAGTACTTC
-	TRBV28	TRBJ1-5	many	CASSSQGTQPQHF	TGTGCCAGCAGTTCCCAGGGGACTCAGCCCCAGCATTTT
-	TRBV28	TRBJ2-7	-	CAIRRGGTGNCEQYF	TGTGCCATTAGGCGTGGTGGTACTGGGAACTGCGAGCAGTACTTC
-	TRBV7-9	TRBJ1-1	few	CASSSFLGGTEAFF	TGTGCCAGCAGCTCCTTTTTGGGGGGAACTGAAGCTTTCTTT
-	TRBV7-9	TRBJ2-1	-	CASSLVQGINEQFF	TGTGCCAGCAGCTTAGTACAGGGAATCAATGAGCAGTTCTTC
-	TRBV3-1	TRBJ1-2	many	CASSPTVGPGGYTF	TGTGCCAGCAGCCCGACCGTAGGGCCAGGGGGCTACACCTTC
-	TRBV6-1	TRBJ2-3	few	CASSANPFTDTQYF	TGTGCCAGCAGTGCAAATCCTTTCACAGATACGCAGTATTTT
-	TRBV20-1	TRBJ1-5	few	CSAGKGDQPQHF	TGCAGTGCTGGCAAGGGGGATCAGCCCCAGCATTTT
-	TRBV7-9	TRBJ2-7	many	CASSSGLQGSYEQYF	TGTGCCAGCAGCTCGGGGCTACAAGGGTCCTACGAGCAGTACTTC
TRBD1	TRBV28	TRBJ2-5	-	CASSQTPGGWVETQYF	TGTGCCAGCAGCCAAACGCCAGGGGGCTGGGTGGAGACCCAGTACTTC
-	TRBV5-4	TRBJ1-2	few	CASSLAATGNNYGYTF	TGTGCCAGCAGCTTGGCGGCAACAGGGAACAACTATGGCTACACCTTC
-	TRBV18	TRBJ1-1	many	CASSPPERSEAFF	TGTGCCAGCTCACCACCAGAACGTTCTGAAGCTTTCTTT
-	TRBV10-3	TRBJ1-1	few	CAIVPSGARTEAFF	TGTGCCATCGTACCATCAGGGGCGAGGACTGAAGCTTTCTTT
TRBD1	TRBV7-2	TRBJ2-3	-	CASSLSQGQGTDTQYF	TGTGCCAGCAGCCTCAGCCAGGGACAGGGGACAGATACGCAGTATTTT
-	TRBV5-6	TRBJ1-1	many	CASSFWGAEAFF	TGTGCCAGCAGCTTTTGGGGCGCTGAAGCTTTCTTT
-	TRBV3-1	TRBJ2-1	many	CASSQAEKGVSSEQFF	TGTGCCAGCAGCCAAGCCGAAAAAGGTGTGTCGAGTGAGCAGTTCTTC
-	TRBV11-2	TRBJ2-7	-	CASSRGRFIYEQYF	TGTGCCAGCAGTCGTGGGAGGTTCATCTACGAGCAGTACTTC
TRBD1	TRBV6-1	TRBJ1-2	-	CASTPGQVYGYTF	TGTGCCAGCACTCCGGGACAGGTCTATGGCTACACCTTC
-	TRBV6-1	TRBJ2-7	many	CASSDRAYEQYF	TGTGCCAGCAGTGACAGGGCGTACGAGCAGTACTTC
-	TRBV20-1	TRBJ1-1	many	CSARSGLARGNTEAFF	TGCAGTGCTAGATCGGGGCTCGCCAGGGGGAACACTGAAGCTTTCTTT
-	TRBV5-1	TRBJ1-1	many	CASSLVGLNTEAFF	TGTGCCAGCTCACTCGTGGGCCTGAACACTGAAGCTTTCTTT
-	TRBV20-1	TRBJ1-2	-	CSAMGYVYGYTF	TGCAGTGCTATGGGCTACGTCTATGGCTACACCTTC
-	TRBV6-1	TRBJ2-2	-	CANGGRNTGELFF	TGTGCCAACGGGGGTCGCAACACCGGGGAGCTGTTTTTT
TRBD1	TRBV28	TRBJ2-5	many	CASRYPGPGGEIETQYF	TGTGCCAGCAGGTATCCAGGCCCAGGGGGCGAGATAGAGACCCAGTACTTC
-	TRBV7-9	TRBJ2-1	-	CASSLVSRNNEQFF	TGTGCCAGCAGCTTAGTATCAAGGAACAATGAGCAGTTCTTC
TRBD1	TRBV13	TRBJ2-3	-	CASSHDRGDTQYF	TGTGCCAGCAGCCACGACAGGGGAGATACGCAGTATTTT
-	TRBV6-5	TRBJ2-3	many	CASSYSGRDKSTDTQYF	TGTGCCAGCAGTTACTCGGGCAGGGACAAAAGCACAGATACGCAGTATTTT
TRBD1	TRBV7-9	TRBJ1-2	many	CASSLITGENYGYTF	TGTGCCAGCAGCTTAATAACAGGGGAAAACTATGGCTACACCTTC